Listed here are 26 T cell receptor beta chains from one sample, sequenced in a study of shared clonotypes between healthy human individuals. Positively selected for CCR7, the CD45RO-negative cells used as naive CD8 cells excluded terminally differentiated effector memory CD45RA+ cells. Clones were sequenced by immunoSEQ multiplex PCR, and TCRdb holds only the in-frame ones, with some missing. Seen here are roughly 600,000 clones, 95% to 98% observed once, and the top ten hold around 0.3%. The sample taken for sequencing was naive CD8+ T cells sorted from blood. These receptors originate from a man younger than 45 in good health.

The gene calls are TRBV5-1 and TRBJ2-7, with D uncertain. Trimming shortened V by 3 bases and J by 0 bases, and 7 bases separated the two germline ends. The CDR3 spans 13 residues. Germline V CDR1 and CDR2: SGHRS, YFSETQ. CDR3 sequence: CASSYISSYEQYF. CDR3 bases: TGCGCCAGCAGCTACATTAGCTCCTACGAGCAGTACTTC.

This rearrangement joins TRBV4-1 to TRBJ2-7, with TRBD2 matching 9 bases. CDR1 and CDR2 from the germline V gene are MGHRA and YSYEKL. V lost 0 bases, J lost 3 bases, and 12 bases stayed unmatched. The CDR3 extends over 18 amino acids. Here the CDR3 DNA reads TGCGCCAGCAGCCAAGAAGGTGAGGGAGGAGCGGGAGGCTACGAGCAGTACTTC. It encodes CASSQEGEGGAGGYEQYF.

This chain uses TRBV25-1 with TRBJ1-2; 9 positions agree with TRBD1. CDR3 size: 15 residues. V trimming: 2 bases; J trimming: 3 bases; junction bases outside the gene matches: 4. Per the germline V gene, CDR1 is MGHDK and CDR2 is SYGVNS. The CDR3 sequence: CASSEGTGYDYGYTF. CDR3 DNA sequence: TGTGCCAGCAGTGAAGGGACAGGGTATGACTATGGCTACACCTTC.

This chain links TRBV29-1 with TRBJ1-1; 8 nucleotides agree with TRBD1. Trimming removed 4 bases from V and 6 bases from J; junction bases left unmatched: 10. The germline CDR1 and CDR2 sequences are SQVTM and ANQGSEA. This CDR3 spans 14 amino acids. Written as DNA, the CDR3 is TGCAGCGTTGCCAGGACAGGGTGGACCGCTGAAGCTTTCTTT. It translates to CSVARTGWTAEAFF. The full variable domain, rest sourced from reference TRBV29-1 and TRBJ1-1, is SAVISQKPSRDICQRGTSLTIQCQVDSQVTMMFWYRQQPGQSLTLIATANQGSEATYESGFVIDKFPISRPNLTFSTLTVSNMSPEDSSIYLCSVARTGWTAEAFFGQGTRLTVV.

V and J are TRBV7-9 and TRBJ1-2, with TRBD1 identical over 7 bases. Germline CDR1 reads SEHNR; CDR2 reads FQNEAQ (reference sequence). The CDR3 covers 15 residues. Trimming removed 5 bases from V and 2 bases from J; junction bases left unmatched: 8. CDR3 DNA: TGTGCCAGCAGCCGGACAGGAAATAGCAACTATGGCTACACCTTC. It yields the protein CASSRTGNSNYGYTF.

The chain couples TRBV27 to TRBJ2-1; 7 bases match TRBD2. The germline V gene encodes CDR1 MNHEY and CDR2 SMNVEV (reference sequence). The V and J ends lost 4 bases and 1 base, in that order; junction bases with no gene match: 4. The CDR3 sequence is 15 residues long. Here the CDR3 DNA reads TGTGCCAGCAGTTCCCAGCGGGATTCCTACAATGAGCAGTTCTTC. This sequence encodes CASSSQRDSYNEQFF.

For this clone: A read error may produce the germline difference seen at one junction end. The chain couples TRBV6-6 to TRBJ1-2; D is undetermined. The CDR3 consists of 12 residues. Germline values: CDR1 MNHNY, CDR2 SVGAGI (reference sequence). DNA for the CDR3: TGTGCCAGCAGTTACGGTAACCCCTCCAGATCCTTC. As protein: CASSYGNPSRSF.

The chain recombines TRBV6-1 with TRBJ1-2, with D unclear. This CDR3 spans 15 amino acids. CDR1 and CDR2 (germline): MNHNS, SASEGT. V shed 2 bases and J shed 0 bases, with 10 bases lying between them. The CDR3 spells CASSEWAVANYGYTF. DNA for the CDR3: TGTGCCAGCAGTGAATGGGCGGTGGCTAACTATGGCTACACCTTC.

The chain recombines TRBV13 with TRBJ2-5; D may be TRBD1 or TRBD2 (5 bases each). Trimming shortened V by 4 bases and J by 4 bases, and 10 bases separated the two germline ends. This CDR3 comprises 13 residues. CDR1 and CDR2 (germline): PRHDT, FYEKMQ (reference sequence). In DNA form, the CDR3 reads TGTGCCAGCAGCTCCCGAGGGGTAGAGACCCAGTACTTC. Protein: CASSSRGVETQYF.

The chain couples TRBV5-1 to TRBJ2-3; no clear D gene. V was cut by 4 bases and J by 1 base, with 4 bases left in between. Germline V CDR1 and CDR2: SGHRS, YFSETQ. CDR3 length equals 12 residues. The CDR3 region is CASSDGTDTQYF. For the CDR3, the DNA is TGCGCCAGCAGCGATGGCACAGATACGCAGTATTTT.

This chain uses TRBV6-5 with TRBJ2-6, with 10 bases lining up with TRBD1. This CDR3 is built from 16 residues. Germline-derived CDR1 and CDR2 are MNHEY and SVGAGI. The trim removed 2 bases at V and 2 bases at J, leaving 0 bases unmatched. The DNA for the CDR3 is TGTGCCAGCAGTTACGGACAGGGGGCTGGGGCCAACGTCCTGACTTTC. Translated: CASSYGQGAGANVLTF.

The chain joins TRBV11-3 to TRBJ2-7; a weak D match, TRBD2 (5 bases). The V and J ends lost 1 base and 6 bases respectively, with 16 bases between them. The germline CDR1 and CDR2 sequences are SGHNT and YENEEA. The CDR3 length is 15 residues. Here the CDR3 DNA reads TGTGCCAGCAGCTTAGGTCGATCCGGGGATATCGAGCAGTACTTC. Protein: CASSLGRSGDIEQYF.

Worth noting for this clone: The same CDR3 arises from other DNA sequences in this sample as well. The chain has TRBV7-9 and TRBJ2-5; tentative D call: TRBD2 (6 bases). The germline V gene encodes CDR1 SEHNR and CDR2 FQNEAQ (reference sequence). The length of the CDR3 is 14 residues. V gave up 5 bases and J gave up 1 base, with 11 bases separating them. CDR3 protein: CASSSTGGQETQYF. CDR3 DNA sequence: TGTGCCAGCAGCAGTACCGGGGGCCAAGAGACCCAGTACTTC.

The chain combines TRBV7-9 with TRBJ1-4, with D possibly being TRBD1 (6 bases). Trimming removed 5 bases at V and 0 bases at J, with 13 bases between. CDR1 SEHNR and CDR2 FQNEAQ come from the germline V gene (reference sequence). The CDR3 length is 16 residues. CDR3 DNA sequence: TGTGCCAGCAGCCCGGAGGACAGCGCAACTAATGAAAAACTGTTTTTT. The encoded protein is CASSPEDSATNEKLFF.

The J gene is TRBJ1-1, the V gene TRBV5-6; weak D call: TRBD1 (5 bases). Germline assignment: CDR1 SGHDT and CDR2 YYEEEE. This CDR3 has 18 amino acids. Trimming shortened V by 4 bases and J by 2 bases, and 24 bases separated the two germline ends. For the CDR3, the DNA is TGTGCCAGCAGCCCCGACCTTTCGTGGCTGGGGCCTAACACTGAAGCTTTCTTT. Protein product: CASSPDLSWLGPNTEAFF. Variable domain in full (rest from reference TRBV5-6 and TRBJ1-1): DAGVTQSPTHLIKTRGQQVTLRCSPKSGHDTVSWYQQALGQGPQFIFQYYEEEERQRGNFPDRFSGHQFPNYSSELNVNALLLGDSALYLCASSPDLSWLGPNTEAFFGQGTRLTVV.

This clone was counted between two and nine times. The rearrangement joins TRBV6-5 to TRBJ2-2; D ambiguous. This CDR3 region has 12 residues. Trimming left V 5 bases short and J 5 bases short, with 6 bases between. Germline V lookup: CDR1 MNHEY, CDR2 SVGAGI. The CDR3 region is CASSMGTGELFF. The CDR3 DNA is TGTGCCAGCAGTATGGGTACCGGGGAGCTGTTTTTT.

V gene TRBV28 combines with J gene TRBJ1-5; a weak D match, TRBD1 (6 bases). The CDR3 is made up of 15 amino acids. Germline CDR1 MDHEN, CDR2 SYDVKM. The ends were cut back, 7 bases at V and 6 bases at J, with 19 bases in the middle. CDR3 sequence (DNA): TGTGCCAGCATCAACAGGGCCACTTGGGTTCAGCCCCAGCATTTT. Its protein product is CASINRATWVQPQHF.

The genes are TRBV6-6 and TRBJ2-1; TRBD2 matches at 11 bases. This CDR3 spans 16 amino acids. Germline V gene data show CDR1 as MNHNY and CDR2 as SVGAGI (reference sequence). V was pared by 2 bases and J by 5 bases, with 5 bases of the junction left unmatched. CDR3 region: CASSYLTSGINNEQFF. The CDR3 DNA follows: TGTGCCAGCAGTTACCTGACTAGCGGGATAAACAATGAGCAGTTCTTC.

CDR3 sequence reads: CASSLAGGSSGEQYF. The CDR3 DNA sequence: TGCGCCAGCAGCTTAGCGGGAGGTAGTTCAGGGGAGCAGTACTTC. V is TRBV5-1 and J is TRBJ2-7; TRBD2 agrees at 9 bases. The CDR3 totals 15 residues. The germline V gene has CDR1 SGHRS and CDR2 YFSETQ. V lost 2 bases to trimming and J lost 7 bases; unmatched junction nucleotides: 10. Together with reference TRBV5-1 and TRBJ2-7, the CDR3 gives the full variable domain: KAGVTQTPRYLIKTRGQQVTLSCSPISGHRSVSWYQQTPGQGLQFLFEYFSETQRNKGNFPGRFSGRQFSNSRSEMNVSTLELGDSALYLCASSLAGGSSGEQYFGPGTRLTVT.

The sample holds one count of this clone. This same CDR3 is encoded by further DNA sequences in the sample. The V and J genes are TRBV7-9 and TRBJ2-7; a weak D match, TRBD1 (6 bases). CDR1 is SEHNR and CDR2 is FQNEAQ in the germline V gene (reference sequence). V shed 5 bases and J shed 3 bases, with 8 bases lying between them. This CDR3 is built from 12 residues. The CDR3 coding sequence is TGTGCCAGCAGCAGGGACAACTACGAGCAGTACTTC. Its protein is CASSRDNYEQYF. The variable domain in full, with the rest retrieved from reference TRBV7-9 and TRBJ2-7, is DTGVSQNPRHKITKRGQNVTFRCDPISEHNRLYWYRQTLGQGPEFLTYFQNEAQLEKSRLLSDRFSAERPKGSFSTLEIQRTEQGDSAMYLCASSRDNYEQYFGPGTRLTVT.

This clone has only one observation. This chain links TRBV5-8 with TRBJ2-1, with 8 positions matching TRBD2. Trimming removed 4 bases from V and 5 bases from J; junction bases left unmatched: 8. The CDR3 has 15 residues. The germline gives CDR1 SGHTS, CDR2 YDEGEE. CDR3 DNA sequence: TGTGCCAGCAGCAAACCCGGGACTAGAGACAATGAGCAGTTCTTC. Amino acid sequence: CASSKPGTRDNEQFF.

V is TRBV27 and J is TRBJ2-4; D is unclear. Germline CDR1 MNHEY, CDR2 SMNVEV (reference sequence). The CDR3 runs 13 residues. V shed 3 bases and J shed 0 bases, with 3 bases lying between them. The CDR3 loop reads CASSFAAKNIQYF. The CDR3 bases are TGTGCCAGCAGTTTCGCAGCCAAAAACATTCAGTACTTC.

About this clone: The limits of the CDR3 on the DNA are not certain, so only TCRdb's listed CDR3 is given. The gene calls are TRBV28 and TRBJ1-2; the table's D call, TRBD1, has no DNA check behind it. Per the germline V gene, CDR1 is MDHEN and CDR2 is SYDVKM. The CDR3 length is 17 residues, termini included. CDR3 in amino acids: CASSSSRTGIVGYGYTF.

This clone appeared a single time. The chain carries TRBV11-2 and TRBJ2-2; D possibly corresponds to TRBD1 (6 bases). Germline CDR1 SGHAT, CDR2 FQNNGV. The V gene lost 6 bases and the J gene lost 6 bases, with 17 bases spanning the gap. The CDR3 runs to 15 residues. The CDR3: CASSDGTTNSGELFF. CDR3 sequence (DNA): TGTGCCAGCAGTGACGGGACAACCAACTCCGGGGAGCTGTTTTTT.

This chain uses TRBV7-9 with TRBJ2-5; D gene ambiguous. V lost 1 base, J lost 1 base, and 16 bases lay in between. CDR1 and CDR2 from the germline V gene are SEHNR and FQNEAQ (reference sequence). The CDR3 extends over 17 amino acids. CDR3 bases: TGTGCCAGCAGCTTAGAGACCCGGCAGGCTCCCCAAGAGACCCAGTACTTC. This gives the protein CASSLETRQAPQETQYF.

The gene calls are TRBV6-5 and TRBJ2-2; D call uncertain. V lost 5 bases to trimming and J lost 3 bases, with 1 base between them. Germline V gene data show CDR1 as MNHEY and CDR2 as SVGAGI. This CDR3 comprises 11 residues. CDR3 nucleotide sequence: TGTGCCAGCAGTGACACCGGGGAGCTGTTTTTT. Its translation is CASSDTGELFF.